This passage covers 20 T cell receptor beta chains from one sample sequenced in a study of CD8 T cells in Susac syndrome. An amount of RNA that ranged from roughly 0.45 to 1 ug was reverse transcribed with random hexamers. Via MiXCR, TCRdb re-called the immunoSEQ multiplex PCR reads, giving one row per CDR3 protein. The sample contains roughly 200,000 distinct CDR3 sequences, approximately 95% of which appear only once. The sequenced sample consisted of CD4+ T cells from PBMCs. The receptor source for this set is a human donor in good health.

This sequence joins TRBV27 and TRBJ1-2; D gene unclear. Trimming took 10 bases from V and 2 from J, leaving 14 bases between them. This CDR3 spans 13 amino acids. Germline CDR1 is MNHEY and CDR2 is SMNVEV (reference sequence). For the CDR3, the DNA is TGTGCCACCTGGGTTCGGGGAAACTATGGCTACACCTTC. Translated: CATWVRGNYGYTF.

This chain links TRBV28 with TRBJ2-7, with unresolved D. The CDR3 has 11 residues. Germline CDR1 MDHEN, CDR2 SYDVKM. The germline V and J ends were trimmed by 5 bases and 10 bases, with 12 bases remaining between them. CDR3 sequence: CASSTRKSQYF. The CDR3 bases are TGTGCCAGCAGTACTCGAAAATCCCAGTACTTC.

The chain has TRBV30 and TRBJ2-3; D tentatively fits TRBD1 or TRBD2 (5 bases each). V lost 3 bases and J lost 7, with 23 bases in between. The CDR3 runs to 16 residues. CDR1 GTSNPN and CDR2 SVGIG come from the germline V gene (reference sequence). The CDR3 DNA is TGTGCCTGGAGGGCTCAGTCAAGGGACCTACCCTATACGCAGTATTTT. Its protein product is CAWRAQSRDLPYTQYF.

This rearrangement joins TRBV23-1 to TRBJ2-7; D is possibly TRBD2 (6 bases). TRBV23-1 is identified as an open reading frame with a role that is uncertain. Trimming shortened V by 8 bases and J by 4 bases, and 15 bases separated the two germline ends. The CDR3 consists of 13 residues. CDR3 in DNA: TGCGCCAGCCCTCGGGACTCAAAGTACGAGCAGTACTTC. Its translation: CASPRDSKYEQYF.

Note on this clonotype: The DNA is omitted, as the CDR3 cannot be located on it reliably, and the CDR3 follows TCRdb's listing. The chain is built from TRBV29-1 and TRBJ2-5; TRBD1, the table's D call, lacks a check against the DNA. Counting both end residues, the CDR3 totals 13 amino acids. The germline CDR1 and CDR2 sequences are SQVTM and ANQGSEA. The CDR3 sequence is CSVGEGAGETQHF.

This rearrangement joins TRBV20-1 to TRBJ1-5; D is uncertain. CDR1 DFQATT and CDR2 SNEGSKA come from the germline V gene (reference sequence). Deletions cut 5 bases from V and 3 bases from J, with 8 bases between. The CDR3 sequence is 12 residues long. The CDR3 loop is CSAWTVNQPQHF. The CDR3 region has the DNA TGCAGTGCTTGGACCGTCAATCAGCCCCAGCATTTT.

The gene calls are TRBV15 and TRBJ2-5; D call uncertain. CDR3 length: 15 amino acids. CDR1 LNHNV and CDR2 YYDKDF come from the germline V gene (reference sequence). Trimming removed 3 bases at V and 5 bases at J, with 16 bases between. The chain's CDR3 is CATSSGMVGSETQYF. In nucleotides, the CDR3 is TGTGCCACCAGCAGTGGTATGGTAGGGTCGGAGACCCAGTACTTC.

CDR3 coding DNA: TGTGCCAGCAGCCAGGGGACAGGGGTTGAGACCCAGTACTTC. Its translation is CASSQGTGVETQYF. The rearrangement joins TRBV3-1 to TRBJ2-5; 10 nucleotides agree with TRBD1. After removal of 3 bases from V and 5 bases from J, the junction contained 3 bases not matched to a gene. CDR1 is LGHDT, CDR2 YNNKEL, per germline (reference sequence). The CDR3 sequence is 14 residues long.

The chain recombines TRBV4-3 with TRBJ2-5; the D gene is possibly TRBD1 (6 bases). CDR1 and CDR2 (germline): LGHNA, YSLEER. The V end was cut by 4 bases, the J end by 2 bases, with 20 bases between. The CDR3 consists of 17 residues. The DNA for the CDR3 is TGCGCCAGCAGCCGAGCGTACCCGGGACAACCACAAGAGACCCAGTACTTC. Protein sequence: CASSRAYPGQPQETQYF.

V and J are TRBV6-2 or TRBV6-3 and TRBJ2-1; TRBD2 aligns across 7 bases. Germline CDR1 MNHEY, CDR2 SVGEGT. The CDR3 covers 16 residues. After removal of 0 bases from V and 2 bases from J, the junction contained 4 bases not matched to a gene. The CDR3 loop reads CASSYSFAGAYNEQFF. The DNA of the CDR3 is TGTGCCAGCAGTTACTCCTTCGCGGGGGCCTACAATGAGCAGTTCTTC.

The chain recombines TRBV12-3 or TRBV12-4 with TRBJ2-1, with D unresolved. Deletions cut 0 bases from V and 9 bases from J, with 12 bases between. The CDR3 is made up of 14 amino acids. CDR3 protein: CASSLAIRATEQFF. The CDR3, as DNA: TGTGCCAGCAGTTTAGCAATCCGGGCCACTGAGCAGTTCTTC.

The chain combines TRBV30 with TRBJ2-7; 10 nucleotides agree with TRBD2. Germline lookup yields CDR1 GTSNPN and CDR2 SVGIG (reference sequence). The CDR3 runs 14 residues. V trimming: 4 bases; J trimming: 4 bases; junction bases outside the gene matches: 7. CDR3: CAWTKLAGLYEQYF. In DNA, the CDR3 is TGTGCCTGGACCAAACTAGCGGGATTATACGAGCAGTACTTC.

V usage is TRBV9 and J usage is TRBJ2-2; 10 bases are a match to TRBD2. V lost 4 bases and J lost 4; bases outside the gene matches: 4. CDR1 is SGDLS, CDR2 YYNGEE, per germline. The CDR3 is made up of 15 amino acids. The CDR3 sequence: CASSSKREGTGELFF. DNA for the CDR3: TGTGCCAGCAGCTCCAAGCGGGAGGGCACCGGGGAGCTGTTTTTT.

V is TRBV12-3 or TRBV12-4 and J is TRBJ1-2, with D possibly matching TRBD1 (5 bases). V dropped 3 bases and J dropped 0 bases, with 5 bases sitting between them. The CDR3 loop spans 13 amino acids. CDR3 sequence (DNA): TGTGCCAGCAGTTTGGACACTAACTATGGCTACACCTTC. Its translation is CASSLDTNYGYTF.

This clonotype was detected only once. The chain carries TRBV12-3 or TRBV12-4 and TRBJ1-2; D is uncertain. CDR3 length equals 14 residues. The germline V and J ends were trimmed by 5 bases and 4 bases, with 14 bases remaining between them. The CDR3 sequence: CASSPDEVFYGYTF. The CDR3 DNA is TGTGCCAGCAGTCCCGACGAGGTTTTCTATGGCTACACCTTC.

The chain recombines TRBV6-5 with TRBJ1-2; D not resolved. V lost 4 bases, J lost 4 bases, and 10 bases lay in between. The CDR3 consists of 13 residues. Germline assignment: CDR1 MNHEY and CDR2 SVGAGI. The CDR3 sequence: CASSFSLGYGYTF. As DNA, the CDR3 is TGTGCCAGCAGTTTCTCGCTTGGCTATGGCTACACCTTC.

This clonotype was found once. The chain employs TRBV25-1 and TRBJ2-5; 12 bases match TRBD1. There are 13 residues in the CDR3. V shed 6 bases, J shed 7 bases, and the junction held 3 bases outside the gene matches. Germline-derived CDR1 and CDR2 are MGHDK and SYGVNS. The CDR3 DNA is TGTGCCAGCAGGGGACAGGGGGCTGTGACCCAGTACTTC. Residues: CASRGQGAVTQYF.

The V gene is TRBV4-3, the J gene TRBJ2-4; 8 bases map to TRBD2. V was pared by 0 bases and J by 0 bases, with 10 bases of the junction left unmatched. Germline V gene lookup returns CDR1 LGHNA and CDR2 YSLEER. The CDR3 is made up of 19 amino acids. CDR3 region: CASSQDRSGSDIAKNIQYF. As DNA, the CDR3 is TGCGCCAGCAGCCAAGATCGCAGCGGGAGTGATATAGCCAAAAACATTCAGTACTTC.

The rearrangement uses TRBV29-1 and TRBJ2-6; D might be TRBD2 (5 bases). Germline V gene data show CDR1 as SQVTM and CDR2 as ANQGSEA. Trimming stripped 0 bases from V and 0 bases from J, with 9 bases between. This CDR3 has 16 amino acids. CDR3 in DNA: TGCAGCGTTGAAGACCCTGGAGGCTCTGGGGCCAACGTCCTGACTTTC. Its protein product is CSVEDPGGSGANVLTF. Filled out from reference TRBV29-1 and TRBJ2-6, the complete variable domain reads SAVISQKPSRDICQRGTSLTIQCQVDSQVTMMFWYRQQPGQSLTLIATANQGSEATYESGFVIDKFPISRPNLTFSTLTVSNMSPEDSSIYLCSVEDPGGSGANVLTFGAGSRLTVL.

This chain connects TRBV4-3 to TRBJ2-1; 15 bases line up with TRBD2. V trimming: 3 bases; J trimming: 15 bases; junction bases outside the gene matches: 6. This CDR3 has 14 amino acids. CDR1 is LGHNA, CDR2 YSLEER, per germline. CDR3 loop: CASSQGLAGGLPFF. CDR3 bases: TGCGCCAGCAGCCAGGGACTAGCGGGAGGTCTTCCGTTCTTC.